This T cell receptor beta chain was sequenced for a study of radiation and T cells in renal cell carcinoma. Study-level results: Top tumor clonotypes rose in blood 2 weeks post-radiation, then contracted. No pretreatment tumor biopsies were available for baseline clonotypes.

Turning to this clone: The antigen remains undetermined.

Using immunoSEQ multiplex PCR, the repertoire was profiled, and TCRdb retains in-frame clones only, with some absent. The data show 150,000 to 180,000 clones, roughly 87% seen once. Specified time point: blood 2 weeks post-SBRT. Treatment: 15 Gy SBRT to primary tumor, nephrectomy 4 weeks later. Radiation-treated patients gave blood at baseline, week 2 and week 4. The V gene lost 9 bases and the J gene lost 2 bases, with 14 bases spanning the gap. This CDR3 region has 14 residues. The V gene's germline CDR1 is KGHSH and CDR2 LQKENI. This specimen consisted of blood, obtained from a patient whose treatment included radiotherapy and nephrectomy. This sequence was found in a woman in her 50s with renal cell carcinoma. V gene TRBV18 combines with J gene TRBJ1-5; D gene unclear. The CDR3 nucleotides are TGTGCCAGTTCCTCCGGGCTGGGCAATCAGCCCCAGCATTTT. Its translation is CASSSGLGNQPQHF.